This entry lists 18 T cell receptor beta chains sequenced from one sample in a study of TIL therapy for anti-PD-1-resistant metastatic lung cancer. Indicated time point: pre-treatment sample, taken before nivolumab and TIL therapy. The immunoSEQ assay was v3. Only in-frame clones appear in the TCRdb table, and some are missing; sequencing was by immunoSEQ multiplex PCR. This table holds around 15,000 clones, roughly 86% found once. This specimen consisted of blood, obtained at baseline. The receptors were sampled from a person aged 30 to 80 with non-small cell lung cancer.

This chain links TRBV28 with TRBJ2-7; a weak D match, TRBD2 (5 bases). V was shortened by 3 bases and J by 3 bases, with 12 bases between the two germline ends. The germline V gene has CDR1 MDHEN and CDR2 SYDVKM. This CDR3 spans 14 amino acids. CDR3 sequence: CASSFGSLYYEQYF. The CDR3, as DNA: TGTGCCAGCAGTTTTGGGAGCCTCTACTACGAGCAGTACTTC.

The CDR3 DNA reads TGTGCCAGCAGCTTGGGAGTTTCGATGTATGAAAAACTGTTTTTT. It encodes CASSLGVSMYEKLFF. The chain is built from TRBV5-6 and TRBJ1-4; D gene uncertain. CDR3 size: 15 residues. CDR1 is SGHDT and CDR2 is YYEEEE in the germline V gene. With 0 bases removed from V and 6 bases from J, the gap between germline ends came to 12 bases. The full variable domain, in which reference TRBV5-6 and TRBJ1-4 provide the parts outside the CDR3, is DAGVTQSPTHLIKTRGQQVTLRCSPKSGHDTVSWYQQALGQGPQFIFQYYEEEERQRGNFPDRFSGHQFPNYSSELNVNALLLGDSALYLCASSLGVSMYEKLFFGSGTQLSVL.

The genes are TRBV28 and TRBJ1-1; no firm D call. Germline V gene lookup returns CDR1 MDHEN and CDR2 SYDVKM. V dropped 3 bases and J dropped 0 bases, with 5 bases sitting between them. This CDR3 contains 13 residues. The CDR3 DNA reads as TGTGCCAGCAGTTTGGGGATGAACACTGAAGCTTTCTTT. Residues: CASSLGMNTEAFF.

The chain is built from TRBV14 and TRBJ2-3; D is unclear. Deletions cut 1 base from V and 1 base from J, with 18 bases between. CDR1 and CDR2 from the germline V gene are SGHDN and FVKESK. The CDR3 has 18 amino acids. CDR3 coding DNA: TGTGCCAGCAGCCAAGGATTTTCGGCCATTAAGGGCACAGATACGCAGTATTTT. The encoded protein is CASSQGFSAIKGTDTQYF.

The chain combines TRBV7-8 with TRBJ1-1, with 8 bases matching TRBD1. J lost 13 bases, V lost 4 bases, and 11 bases had no gene match. CDR1 SGHVS and CDR2 FQNEAQ come from the germline V gene. The CDR3 extends over 13 amino acids. This CDR3 is CASSSTGGRRGFF. The CDR3 bases are TGTGCCAGCAGCTCCACAGGGGGACGAAGAGGTTTCTTT.

The chain recombines TRBV5-1 with TRBJ2-3, with D unresolved. The germline CDR1 and CDR2 sequences are SGHRS and YFSETQ. CDR3 size: 15 residues. The ends were cut back, 4 bases at V and 3 bases at J, with 15 bases in the middle. The CDR3 reads CASSEQDHTTDTQYF. The CDR3 DNA reads as TGCGCCAGCAGCGAGCAGGATCATACTACAGATACGCAGTATTTT.

The J gene is TRBJ2-5, the V gene TRBV7-7, with D perhaps matching TRBD1 or TRBD2 (5 bases each). The V and J ends lost 4 bases and 7 bases respectively, with 16 bases between them. The CDR3 spans 14 residues. CDR1 is SSHAT, CDR2 FNYEAQ, per germline (reference sequence). The CDR3 DNA sequence: TGTGCCAGCAGCTCCAGCGCCGGGGCCGGGACCCAGTACTTC. Translating it yields CASSSSAGAGTQYF.

The J gene is TRBJ2-4, the V gene TRBV4-2, with 10 bases identical to TRBD1. Germline assignment: CDR1 LGHNA and CDR2 YNFKEQ. The CDR3 has 14 amino acids. V shed 2 bases and J 6 bases; nucleotides not matched to a gene: 1. CDR3: CASSQRQGANIQYF. CDR3 sequence (DNA): TGTGCCAGCAGCCAAAGACAGGGGGCAAACATTCAGTACTTC.

A few counts support this clone. This chain uses TRBV19 with TRBJ2-6, with no clear D. Trimming shortened V by 0 bases and J by 0 bases, and 3 bases separated the two germline ends. Germline CDR1 and CDR2: LNHDA and SQIVND (reference sequence). The CDR3 sequence is 15 residues long. The CDR3 sequence: CASSIEISGANVLTF. The DNA of the CDR3 is TGTGCCAGTAGTATAGAGATCTCTGGGGCCAACGTCCTGACTTTC.

The genes are TRBV7-2 and TRBJ1-1, with 7 bases lining up with TRBD1. From germline, CDR1 is SGHTA and CDR2 FQGNSA. There are 16 residues in the CDR3. V was pared by 6 bases and J by 5 bases, with 15 bases of the junction left unmatched. CDR3 amino acids: CASSQVGTAGGTEAFF. The CDR3, as DNA: TGTGCCAGCAGTCAAGTGGGGACAGCCGGGGGAACTGAAGCTTTCTTT.

The V and J genes are TRBV9 and TRBJ2-5; 8 bases agree with TRBD1. From germline, CDR1 is SGDLS and CDR2 YYNGEE. The CDR3 has 16 amino acids. V shed 1 base, J shed 2 bases, and the junction held 7 bases outside the gene matches. CDR3 bases: TGTGCCAGCAGCGTAAGGGGGGACAGGACACAAGAGACCCAGTACTTC. It is translated as CASSVRGDRTQETQYF.

The chain uses TRBV10-2 and TRBJ2-3, with a tentative D call TRBD1 (5 bases). The CDR3 is 14 residues long. The V end lost 6 bases, the J end lost 2 bases, and 12 bases lay between the germline ends. CDR1 is WSHSY and CDR2 is SAAADI in the germline V gene. The CDR3 DNA follows: TGCGCCAGCAGCCACAGGCCTTCCACAGATACGCAGTATTTT. This sequence encodes CASSHRPSTDTQYF.

The V and J genes are TRBV6-4 and TRBJ1-1; 7 bases fit TRBD1. The ends lost 8 bases at V and 10 bases at J; junction bases unmatched: 13. The CDR3 spans 13 residues. In germline, CDR1 is MRHNA, CDR2 SNTAGT. This CDR3 reads CASQSGQLGGAFF. The CDR3 coding sequence is TGTGCCAGCCAATCGGGACAGTTGGGTGGAGCTTTCTTT.

This sequence joins TRBV19 and TRBJ2-7; D remains ambiguous. The length of the CDR3 is 10 residues. V lost 2 bases and J 6 bases, leaving 2 bases between the germline ends. The germline gives CDR1 LNHDA, CDR2 SQIVND (reference sequence). CDR3 sequence reads: CASSISEQYV. The CDR3 DNA sequence: TGTGCCAGTAGTATATCCGAGCAGTACGTC.

The CDR3 here is CASSVVPGAGGYTF. The CDR3 DNA reads TGTGCCAGCAGCGTAGTACCCGGGGCCGGGGGCTACACCTTC. The J gene is TRBJ1-2, the V gene TRBV9; TRBD1 might be the D (5 bases). Germline V gene sequence: CDR1 SGDLS, CDR2 YYNGEE. The CDR3 covers 14 residues. Between the trimmed V and J ends, which lost 0 bases and 8 bases, there was a span of 14 bases.

The chain carries TRBV9 and TRBJ2-1; 13 bases fit TRBD2. CDR3 size: 20 residues. V trimming: 4 bases; J trimming: 4 bases; junction bases outside the gene matches: 17. Germline assignment: CDR1 SGDLS and CDR2 YYNGEE. The CDR3 region is CASSLRGGLAGSSMYNEQFF. CDR3 DNA: TGTGCCAGCAGCCTCCGGGGGGGACTAGCGGGGTCTTCAATGTACAATGAGCAGTTCTTC.

V is TRBV7-2 and J is TRBJ2-2; 9 nucleotides match TRBD2. CDR3 length: 15 amino acids. Per the germline V gene, CDR1 is SGHTA and CDR2 is FQGNSA. Germline trimming cut 3 bases from V and 7 bases from J; bases unmatched to any gene: 6. The chain's CDR3 is CASSLAGGPGGELFF. The CDR3 DNA sequence: TGTGCCAGCAGCTTGGCGGGGGGGCCCGGCGGGGAGCTGTTTTTT.

The chain has TRBV7-6 and TRBJ1-5; D uncertain. In germline, CDR1 is SGHVS, CDR2 FNYEAQ. This CDR3 contains 13 residues. The V end was cut by 4 bases, the J end by 2 bases, with 6 bases between. CDR3 region: CASSYGRNQPQHF. In nucleotides, the CDR3 is TGTGCCAGCAGCTACGGTCGCAATCAGCCCCAGCATTTT.